These 17 T cell receptor beta chains originate from one sample sequenced in a study of T cell changes during pregnancy in multiple sclerosis. Libraries were prepared by immunoSEQ multiplex PCR; TCRdb keeps only in-frame clonotypes and omits some of them. Here the sample spans approximately 50,000 clones, under 95% being singletons. Sequenced material: peripheral blood, taken in the second trimester of pregnancy. These receptors all come from a female donor with multiple sclerosis, enrolled in a pregnancy study.

The V and J genes are TRBV7-8 and TRBJ2-6; 8 bases align to TRBD2. V gave up 3 bases and J gave up 3 bases; unmatched junction bases: 7. The CDR3 extends over 17 amino acids. Germline-derived CDR1 and CDR2 are SGHVS and FQNEAQ. The CDR3, as DNA: TGTGCCAGCAGCTTGGTAGCGGGGTCTGGTGGGGCCAACGTCCTGACTTTC. Amino acids: CASSLVAGSGGANVLTF.

The J gene is TRBJ1-6, the V gene TRBV5-6; D is unresolved. Germline V gene lookup returns CDR1 SGHDT and CDR2 YYEEEE. V was cut by 0 bases and J by 0 bases, with 13 bases left in between. The CDR3 loop spans 18 amino acids. DNA of the CDR3: TGTGCCAGCAGCTTGGGTCCCCCACCGAGCTCCTATAATTCACCCCTCCACTTT. Protein: CASSLGPPPSSYNSPLHF.

The chain links TRBV5-1 to TRBJ1-1; perhaps TRBD1 as D (5 bases). CDR1 and CDR2 from the germline V gene are SGHRS and YFSETQ. The CDR3 runs 13 residues. V lost 7 bases and J lost 5, with 15 bases in between. CDR3 residues: CASRTQQETEAFF. CDR3 bases: TGCGCCAGCCGAACTCAACAGGAAACTGAAGCTTTCTTT.

The V call is TRBV5-4, the J call TRBJ2-5, with 10 bases that match TRBD2. This CDR3 spans 17 amino acids. Losses at the gene ends were 0 bases for V and 6 bases for J; bases not matched to a gene: 11. From germline, CDR1 is SGHNT and CDR2 YYREEE (reference sequence). In DNA form, the CDR3 reads TGTGCCAGCAGCTTGGGTGGGCTAGCGGGGGACAGGAAGACCCAGTACTTC. Its translation is CASSLGGLAGDRKTQYF.

The chain employs TRBV2 and TRBJ1-1; D remains unclear. V lost 6 bases and J lost 0, with 8 bases in between. The CDR3 is 13 amino acids. Germline V gives CDR1 SNHLY, CDR2 FYNNEI. The CDR3 region is CASRSQVNTEAFF. The CDR3 DNA is TGTGCCAGCAGATCGCAGGTGAACACTGAAGCTTTCTTT.

The V call is TRBV7-3, the J call TRBJ2-1, with D possibly matching TRBD2 (7 bases). Trimming cost V 8 bases and J 5 bases, with 10 bases left between them. CDR3 size: 12 residues. CDR1 is SGHTA, CDR2 FQGTGA, per germline. In DNA form, the CDR3 reads TGTGCCAGCGGGGGGGCAAACAATGAGCAGTTCTTC. Its protein product is CASGGANNEQFF.

V gene TRBV10-3 combines with J gene TRBJ2-7; the D gene is possibly TRBD1 (6 bases). Trimming removed 10 bases at V and 3 bases at J, with 22 bases between. This CDR3 comprises 15 residues. Germline V lookup: CDR1 ENHRY, CDR2 SYGVKD. CDR3 sequence (DNA): TGTGCCACTGGACGTACGCCGACAGGCGGCTACGAGCAGTACTTC. This codes for CATGRTPTGGYEQYF.

The chain is built from TRBV12-5 and TRBJ2-2; TRBD1 matches 9 bases. The CDR3 runs 15 residues. V shed 4 bases and J 2 bases; nucleotides not matched to a gene: 2. Per germline, CDR1 LGHNT and CDR2 FRNRAP. CDR3 sequence reads: CASGWTGANTGELFF. As DNA, the CDR3 is TGTGCTAGTGGTTGGACAGGGGCTAACACCGGGGAGCTGTTTTTT.

V usage is TRBV19 and J usage is TRBJ2-7, with D possibly being TRBD2 (5 bases). Trimming left V 4 bases short and J 2 bases short, with 12 bases between. The CDR3 has 14 residues. The germline CDR1 and CDR2 sequences are LNHDA and SQIVND (reference sequence). CDR3 bases: TGTGCCAGTAGTAAATCCGGGGTCACCTACGAGCAGTACTTC. Protein sequence: CASSKSGVTYEQYF.

The rearrangement links TRBV4-3 to TRBJ2-3; a weak D match, TRBD1 (6 bases). The CDR3 consists of 15 residues. Germline V gene lookup returns CDR1 LGHNA and CDR2 YSLEER. V was clipped by 5 bases and J by 4 bases, with 16 bases between them. CDR3 sequence: CASSGGQGRADTQYF. The DNA for the CDR3 is TGCGCCAGCAGCGGGGGCCAGGGGCGCGCAGATACGCAGTATTTT.

This clone appeared a single time. V gene TRBV6-5 combines with J gene TRBJ2-1; 9 bases agree with TRBD1. There are 15 residues in the CDR3. V shed 6 bases, J shed 7 bases, and the junction held 10 bases outside the gene matches. Germline assignment: CDR1 MNHEY and CDR2 SVGAGI. The DNA for the CDR3 is TGTGCCAGCAGCGGAACCGGGACAGGGTTGAATGAGCAGTTCTTC. This codes for CASSGTGTGLNEQFF.

The chain couples TRBV4-1 to TRBJ1-2; weak D call: TRBD1 (5 bases). This CDR3 is 13 amino acids long. Germline loops: CDR1 MGHRA, CDR2 YSYEKL. With 6 bases removed from V and 1 base from J, the gap between germline ends came to 9 bases. The CDR3 region is CASREGFNYGYTF. CDR3 DNA sequence: TGCGCCAGCAGGGAGGGGTTTAACTATGGCTACACCTTC.

The V call is TRBV4-3, the J call TRBJ2-3, with D tentatively TRBD2 (6 bases). The CDR3 runs to 15 residues. Germline V gene data show CDR1 as LGHNA and CDR2 as YSLEER. V dropped 0 bases and J dropped 4 bases, with 11 bases sitting between them. CDR3 loop: CASSQESWGADTQYF. Written as DNA, the CDR3 is TGCGCCAGCAGCCAAGAATCATGGGGGGCAGATACGCAGTATTTT.

The rearrangement links TRBV6-1 to TRBJ1-3; weak D call: TRBD1 (6 bases). Germline CDR1 is MNHNS and CDR2 is SASEGT. CDR3 length: 15 residues. V dropped 2 bases and J dropped 0 bases, with 8 bases sitting between them. The CDR3 region has the DNA TGTGCCAGCAGTGAACTGGACAGCTCTGGAAACACCATATATTTT. It yields the protein CASSELDSSGNTIYF.

The chain employs TRBV11-2 and TRBJ2-7; no firm D call. The V end was cut by 5 bases, the J end by 5 bases, with 13 bases between. Germline V gene sequence: CDR1 SGHAT, CDR2 FQNNGV. CDR3 length equals 13 residues. CDR3 sequence reads: CASSPSQINEQYF. CDR3 bases: TGTGCCAGCAGCCCCTCCCAGATAAACGAGCAGTACTTC.

This chain connects TRBV28 to TRBJ1-5; no definite D call. The V end lost 3 bases, the J end lost 7 bases, and 10 bases lay between the germline ends. The CDR3 has 13 residues. Germline CDR1 MDHEN, CDR2 SYDVKM. The CDR3 here is CASSFTRSQPQHF. The CDR3 DNA reads TGTGCCAGCAGTTTCACGAGGTCCCAGCCCCAGCATTTT.

This rearrangement joins TRBV18 to TRBJ1-1; tentative D call: TRBD1 (6 bases). Trimming stripped 2 bases from V and 7 bases from J, with 17 bases between. The length of the CDR3 is 15 residues. In germline, CDR1 is KGHSH, CDR2 LQKENI. The CDR3 coding sequence is TGTGCCAGCTCACCAAGGGGGGGCCCGGACAGTGAAGCTTTCTTT. It encodes CASSPRGGPDSEAFF.